One and the same sample provided the 30 T cell receptor beta chains below, sequenced in a study of T cells in Graves' hyperthyroidism and ophthalmopathy. TCR beta CDR3 regions were amplified from RNA. The HTBI primer set was used in a first-round RT-PCR of the TCR CDR3. One entry per CDR3 protein results from TCRdb running MiXCR on the multiplex PCR reads. The sample lists about 380,000 distinct CDR3 sequences, more than 14% occurring once. Material: blood. These receptors came from a woman aged 30 to 39 with Graves' ophthalmopathy.

Turning to this clonotype: Germline is not matched at one junction end, which may reflect a read error. The CDR3 loop is CATSDSVGVDQETQYF. CDR3 coding DNA: TGTGCCACCAGTGATTCGGTAGGAGTTGACCAGGAGACCCAGTACTTC. The chain carries TRBV24-1 and TRBJ2-5; D is unclear. CDR3 length: 16 residues. Germline V gene data show CDR1 as KGHDR and CDR2 as SFDVKD.

A remark on this clonotype: This may be a read error, as it is one base from a much larger clone. The gene calls are TRBV20-1 and TRBJ2-5; D might be TRBD1 (5 bases). Germline values: CDR1 DFQATT, CDR2 SNEGSKA (reference sequence). This CDR3 has 13 amino acids. CDR3 bases: TGCAGTGCTAGGTTGTCAGGGCGAGAGGCCCAGTACTTC. Protein: CSARLSGREAQYF.

At least ten counts were recorded for this clonotype. The chain employs TRBV2 and TRBJ1-1; D perhaps matches TRBD1 (5 bases). Germline CDR1 SNHLY, CDR2 FYNNEI. The V gene lost 5 bases and the J gene lost 4 bases, with 14 bases spanning the gap. The CDR3 consists of 14 residues. CDR3 residues: CASSMQGVSTEAFF. As DNA, the CDR3 is TGTGCCAGCAGTATGCAAGGGGTGTCCACTGAAGCTTTCTTT.

This clonotype has a count of ten or more. The rearrangement joins TRBV19 to TRBJ2-7, with 7 positions matching TRBD1. The CDR3 covers 12 residues. Losses at the gene ends were 5 bases for V and 6 bases for J; bases not matched to a gene: 4. Germline V gene data show CDR1 as LNHDA and CDR2 as SQIVND (reference sequence). CDR3 sequence (DNA): TGTGCCAGTAGTTGGACAGGCGGCGAGCAGTACTTC. This sequence encodes CASSWTGGEQYF.

This clonotype was counted ten times or more. V gene TRBV20-1 combines with J gene TRBJ1-2; D ambiguous. Germline loops: CDR1 DFQATT, CDR2 SNEGSKA (reference sequence). Trimming shortened V by 4 bases and J by 8 bases, and 11 bases separated the two germline ends. The CDR3 covers 11 residues. The CDR3 coding sequence is TGCAGTGCTACACCTCAGCGAGGCTACACCTTC. This gives the protein CSATPQRGYTF.

There are many counts of this clonotype. The V and J genes are TRBV27 and TRBJ2-3, with D perhaps matching TRBD1 (6 bases). Germline V gene lookup returns CDR1 MNHEY and CDR2 SMNVEV (reference sequence). V was pared by 5 bases and J by 2 bases, with 17 bases between. The CDR3 is 16 residues long. The CDR3 reads CASSSPTGWATDTQYF. CDR3 sequence (DNA): TGTGCCAGCAGTAGCCCAACAGGGTGGGCCACAGATACGCAGTATTTT.

The CDR3 DNA follows: TGTGCCAGCTCACCAAGGGGTGGCGTCGGGGAGCTGTTTTTT. It codes for CASSPRGGVGELFF. The rearrangement joins TRBV18 to TRBJ2-2, with a possible D match to TRBD1 (5 bases). V was cut by 2 bases and J by 7 bases, with 11 bases left in between. Per the germline V gene, CDR1 is KGHSH and CDR2 is LQKENI. The CDR3 has 14 amino acids.

The rearrangement joins TRBV27 to TRBJ2-1; 12 bases are a match to TRBD2. The CDR3 covers 17 residues. Germline V gives CDR1 MNHEY, CDR2 SMNVEV (reference sequence). Trimming took 3 bases from V and 2 from J; bases not matched to a gene: 5. Here the CDR3 reads CASSFLGLAGPYNEQFF. The DNA of the CDR3 is TGTGCCAGCAGTTTCCTCGGACTAGCGGGGCCCTACAATGAGCAGTTCTTC.

This clonotype was picked up many times. DNA of the CDR3: TGTGCCAGCAGCCGTCCTCGGCTCCGGGACAGCTCCTACAATGAGCAGTTCTTC. The encoded protein is CASSRPRLRDSSYNEQFF. The chain links TRBV28 to TRBJ2-1, with 7 bases that match TRBD1. V lost 6 bases to trimming and J lost 0 bases; unmatched junction nucleotides: 14. Germline V gene lookup returns CDR1 MDHEN and CDR2 SYDVKM. The CDR3 totals 18 residues. The whole variable domain, filled in from reference TRBV28 and TRBJ2-1, reads DVKVTQSSRYLVKRTGEKVFLECVQDMDHENMFWYRQDPGLGLRLIYFSYDVKMKEKGDIPEGYSVSREKKERFSLILESASTNQTSMYLCASSRPRLRDSSYNEQFFGPGTRLTVL.

The table lists this clonotype with many counts. The V gene is TRBV18, the J gene TRBJ1-4; 7 bases align to TRBD1. The CDR3 has 14 residues. Losses at the gene ends were 4 bases for V and 7 bases for J; bases not matched to a gene: 6. Germline V gene sequence: CDR1 KGHSH, CDR2 LQKENI. CDR3 coding DNA: TGTGCCAGCTCACTCACCAGACAGGGTGAAAAACTGTTTTTT. It yields the protein CASSLTRQGEKLFF.

This sequence joins TRBV5-4 and TRBJ1-4, with 7 bases fitting TRBD1. This CDR3 is 16 amino acids long. Germline values: CDR1 SGHNT, CDR2 YYREEE (reference sequence). V lost 0 bases to trimming and J lost 4 bases; unmatched junction nucleotides: 6. The CDR3 sequence: CASSLAGGDSNEKLFF. The CDR3, as DNA: TGTGCCAGCAGCTTGGCAGGCGGGGACAGTAATGAAAAACTGTTTTTT. The full variable domain, its missing parts supplied by reference TRBV5-4 and TRBJ1-4, is ETGVTQSPTHLIKTRGQQVTLRCSSQSGHNTVSWYQQALGQGPQFIFQYYREEENGRGNFPPRFSGLQFPNYSSELNVNALELDDSALYLCASSLAGGDSNEKLFFGSGTQLSVL.

There are many counts of this clonotype. This chain connects TRBV28 to TRBJ1-5; D unclear. CDR1 and CDR2 from the germline V gene are MDHEN and SYDVKM. The CDR3 has 15 residues. V lost 4 bases and J lost 0, with 10 bases in between. CDR3 sequence (DNA): TGTGCCAGCAGTTCTCCAGCCTATAGCAATCAGCCCCAGCATTTT. This gives the protein CASSSPAYSNQPQHF.

Many counts were recorded for this clonotype. V and J are TRBV7-9 and TRBJ2-3; 9 bases match TRBD1. Germline V gene data show CDR1 as SEHNR and CDR2 as FQNEAQ (reference sequence). Trimming at V came to 3 bases and at J to 0 bases, leaving 1 base not matched to a gene. The CDR3 is made up of 15 amino acids. This CDR3 reads CASSFGQGSTDTQYF. The CDR3 DNA reads as TGTGCCAGCAGCTTCGGACAGGGGAGCACAGATACGCAGTATTTT.

This chain uses TRBV6-2 or TRBV6-3 with TRBJ2-3, with TRBD2 matching over 12 bases. This CDR3 spans 16 amino acids. CDR1 and CDR2 from the germline V gene are MNHEY and SVGEGT. V lost 6 bases, J lost 0 bases, and 4 bases stayed unmatched. CDR3 sequence (DNA): TGTGCCAGCAGCGAAACTAGCGGGGGGAGCACAGATACGCAGTATTTT. Translation: CASSETSGGSTDTQYF.

This clonotype was seen more than once but under ten times. The genes are TRBV4-2 and TRBJ2-7; TRBD1 or TRBD2 may be the D gene (6 bases each). The CDR3 is 19 residues long. Germline-derived CDR1 and CDR2 are LGHNA and YNFKEQ. V was shortened by 4 bases and J by 0 bases, with 25 bases between the two germline ends. The CDR3 sequence: CASSLKPQGGTPSSYEQYF. The CDR3 DNA is TGTGCCAGCAGCCTAAAACCCCAAGGGGGGACACCGAGCTCCTACGAGCAGTACTTC.

There are many counts of this clonotype. The chain uses TRBV12-3 or TRBV12-4 and TRBJ2-3; maybe TRBD2 (6 bases). Deletions cut 6 bases from V and 2 bases from J, with 12 bases between. This CDR3 comprises 14 residues. In nucleotides, the CDR3 is TGTGCCAGCAGCTCGCGGGACCCCACAGATACGCAGTATTTT. This translates into CASSSRDPTDTQYF.

The chain joins TRBV14 to TRBJ2-1; no clear D. The length of the CDR3 is 16 residues. V shed 1 base and J shed 0 bases, with 10 bases lying between them. The germline gives CDR1 SGHDN, CDR2 FVKESK. The DNA of the CDR3 is TGTGCCAGCAGCCAAGTGGCCAGAAACTCCTACAATGAGCAGTTCTTC. Translating it yields CASSQVARNSYNEQFF.

This clonotype was found many times. The gene calls are TRBV7-8 and TRBJ2-2; no definite D call. The V end lost 5 bases, the J end lost 4 bases, and 14 bases lay between the germline ends. Germline V gene data show CDR1 as SGHVS and CDR2 as FQNEAQ. This CDR3 has 15 amino acids. The CDR3 spells CASSTSSWGTGELFF. The CDR3 DNA follows: TGTGCCAGCAGCACCTCGTCCTGGGGCACCGGGGAGCTGTTTTTT.

The V call is TRBV7-9, the J call TRBJ2-1; no clear D. CDR1 and CDR2 from the germline V gene are SEHNR and FQNEAQ (reference sequence). V was trimmed by 5 bases and J by 9 bases, leaving 11 bases between them. CDR3 length: 12 amino acids. Here the CDR3 reads CASSHGLIEQFF. CDR3 DNA: TGTGCCAGCAGCCACGGTCTGATTGAGCAGTTCTTC.

Turning to this clonotype: A much larger clone differs by one base, so this may be a read error. This sequence joins TRBV12-3 or TRBV12-4 and TRBJ1-1; D is possibly TRBD1 (6 bases). The CDR3 runs 14 residues. This chain's CDR3 is CASGFSGALSQAFF. CDR3 in DNA: TGTGCCAGCGGTTTTTCAGGGGCATTGTCTCAGGCTTTCTTT.

This clonotype has a count of ten or more. The chain combines TRBV28 with TRBJ2-5; 7 nucleotides match TRBD1. The junction had 21 bases not matched to a gene; V was cut back by 7 bases and J by 7 bases. Per the germline V gene, CDR1 is MDHEN and CDR2 is SYDVKM. This CDR3 region has 17 residues. The DNA of the CDR3 is TGTGCCAGCAAACAATACCACGAAGGGACAGCCTCGCGGACCCAGTACTTC. It is translated as CASKQYHEGTASRTQYF. Complete variable domain (other parts from reference TRBV28 and TRBJ2-5): DVKVTQSSRYLVKRTGEKVFLECVQDMDHENMFWYRQDPGLGLRLIYFSYDVKMKEKGDIPEGYSVSREKKERFSLILESASTNQTSMYLCASKQYHEGTASRTQYFGPGTRLLVL.

About this clonotype itself: A much larger clone lies one base from this, so it may be a read error. V and J are TRBV12-3 or TRBV12-4 and TRBJ1-1; 9 bases match TRBD1. The CDR3 spans 12 residues. V lost 8 bases to trimming and J lost 4 bases; unmatched junction nucleotides: 2. The CDR3 protein is CASGQGTTEAFF. The CDR3 DNA is TGTGCCAGCGGACAGGGGACCACTGAAGCTTTCTTT.

For this clonotype: Just one base apart from a much larger clone, this may be a read error. The chain combines TRBV6-5 with TRBJ2-3, with D unclear. The CDR3 is 15 amino acids. V was shortened by 3 bases and J by 4 bases, with 14 bases between the two germline ends. Germline CDR1 and CDR2: MNHEY and SVGAGI. The DNA of the CDR3 is TGTGCCAGCAGTTATCGGCAGGAGAGCGCAGATACGCAGTATTTT. Its translation: CASSYRQESADTQYF.

Ten or more counts support this clonotype. The V call is TRBV20-1, the J call TRBJ2-1; TRBD2 matches at 10 bases. The CDR3 extends over 16 amino acids. The trim removed 1 base at V and 4 bases at J, leaving 7 bases unmatched. Per the germline V gene, CDR1 is DFQATT and CDR2 is SNEGSKA (reference sequence). The CDR3 bases are TGCAGTGCTAGAGGGGACCTAGCGGGGGTTTACAATGAGCAGTTCTTC. Translated: CSARGDLAGVYNEQFF.

Note on this clonotype: A much larger clone lies a single base off, so this may be a read error. J is TRBJ1-6 and V is TRBV11-2, with 9 bases aligning to TRBD1. The CDR3 contains 15 residues. CDR1 and CDR2 from the germline V gene are SGHAT and FQNNGV. CDR3 protein: CASSHPQGANSPLHF. The CDR3 region has the DNA TGCGCCAGCAGCCATCCACAGGGGGCAAATTCACCCCTCCACTTT.

Many counts were recorded for this clonotype. This chain joins TRBV28 and TRBJ2-1; D gene uncertain. The V end lost 7 bases, the J end lost 0 bases, and 10 bases lay between the germline ends. Germline CDR1 is MDHEN and CDR2 is SYDVKM. The CDR3 has 14 residues. CDR3 nucleotide sequence: TGTGCCAGCATTGGGTCGAGCTCCTACAATGAGCAGTTCTTC. This codes for CASIGSSSYNEQFF.

Details on this clonotype: With a much larger clone just one base away, this may be a read error. This chain links TRBV7-9 with TRBJ2-5, with D perhaps being TRBD1 or TRBD2 (5 bases each). The CDR3 totals 14 residues. Germline V lookup: CDR1 SEHNR, CDR2 FQNEAQ (reference sequence). Trimming stripped 1 base from V and 10 bases from J, with 16 bases between. This CDR3 is CASSLGGGEGIQYF. DNA for the CDR3: TGTGCCAGCAGCTTAGGTGGTGGCGAGGGGATCCAGTACTTC.

V and J are TRBV6-6 and TRBJ1-1; D is ambiguous. The CDR3 extends over 16 amino acids. Germline V gene sequence: CDR1 MNHNY, CDR2 SVGAGI (reference sequence). Trimming shortened V by 0 bases and J by 1 base, and 12 bases separated the two germline ends. CDR3 sequence reads: CASSYSMAGRNTEAFF. CDR3 bases: TGTGCCAGCAGTTACTCGATGGCAGGCCGGAACACTGAAGCTTTCTTT.

This clonotype was recorded at least ten times. The chain links TRBV7-2 to TRBJ1-2, with TRBD1 as a possible D gene (6 bases). The CDR3 has 15 amino acids. Germline CDR1 SGHTA, CDR2 FQGNSA. V lost 6 bases to trimming and J lost 1 base, with 15 bases between them. The CDR3 DNA reads TGTGCCAGCAGGGCGCAGGGGTCCCTTAACTATGGCTACACCTTC. Translation: CASRAQGSLNYGYTF.

The chain uses TRBV7-9 and TRBJ1-4; D is perhaps TRBD1 (5 bases). CDR3 size: 14 residues. The germline V and J ends were trimmed by 7 bases and 8 bases, with 17 bases remaining between them. The germline V gene has CDR1 SEHNR and CDR2 FQNEAQ (reference sequence). The chain's CDR3 is CASTPEGSVEKLFF. The CDR3 DNA reads TGTGCCAGCACCCCAGAGGGGTCAGTCGAAAAACTGTTTTTT.